The 3 T cell receptor beta chains reported below all come from one sample, sequenced in a study of cytomegalovirus exposure and HLA in healthy donors. 60 Vbeta and 13 Jbeta primers were used in PCR. Some clones are missing from TCRdb's copy, which holds only in-frame ones; the method was immunoSEQ multiplex PCR. In the table there are under 200,000 clones, 65% to 85% of which are singletons. Sequencing used PBMCs. All receptors derive from a man in his 60s in good health and CMV-seronegative.

This clone was observed a single time. V gene TRBV5-1 combines with J gene TRBJ1-3; D remains ambiguous. The V gene's germline CDR1 is SGHRS and CDR2 YFSETQ. The CDR3 sequence is 13 residues long. Trimming shortened V by 8 bases and J by 2 bases, and 11 bases separated the two germline ends. CDR3: CASQPAAGNTIYF. Here the CDR3 DNA reads TGCGCCAGTCAGCCCGCGGCTGGAAACACCATATATTTT.

The chain recombines TRBV10-1 with TRBJ1-2, with a tentative D call TRBD1 (6 bases). V gave up 2 bases and J gave up 4 bases, with 8 bases separating them. CDR3 length: 13 amino acids. Germline-derived CDR1 and CDR2 are WNHNN and SYGVQD (reference sequence). The CDR3: CASSEGQTYGYTF. DNA of the CDR3: TGCGCCAGCAGTGAGGGACAGACCTATGGCTACACCTTC.

This clone was detected once. This chain joins TRBV2 and TRBJ2-5; no clear D. Deletions cut 4 bases from V and 6 bases from J, with 9 bases between. This CDR3 contains 12 residues. Germline CDR1 SNHLY, CDR2 FYNNEI. This CDR3 is CASSAVLKTQYF. As DNA, the CDR3 is TGTGCCAGCAGTGCGGTCCTGAAGACCCAGTACTTC. Combining the CDR3 with reference TRBV2 and TRBJ2-5 gives the whole variable domain EPEVTQTPSHQVTQMGQEVILRCVPISNHLYFYWYRQILGQKVEFLVSFYNNEISEKSEIFDDQFSVERPDGSNFTLKIRSTKLEDSAMYFCASSAVLKTQYFGPGTRLLVL.